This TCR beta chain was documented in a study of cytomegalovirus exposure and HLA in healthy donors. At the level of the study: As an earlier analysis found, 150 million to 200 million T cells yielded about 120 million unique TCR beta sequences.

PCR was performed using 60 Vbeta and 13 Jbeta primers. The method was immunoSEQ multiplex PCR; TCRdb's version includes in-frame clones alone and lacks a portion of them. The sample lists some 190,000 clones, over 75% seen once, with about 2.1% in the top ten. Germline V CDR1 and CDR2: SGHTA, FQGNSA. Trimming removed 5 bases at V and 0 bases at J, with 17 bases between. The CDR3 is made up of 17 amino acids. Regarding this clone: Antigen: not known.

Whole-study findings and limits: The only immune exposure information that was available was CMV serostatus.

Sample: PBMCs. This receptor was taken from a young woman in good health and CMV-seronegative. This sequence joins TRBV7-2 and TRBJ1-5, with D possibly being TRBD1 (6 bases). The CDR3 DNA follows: TGTGCCAGCAGCCTCACTAGCGGACAGCTTAGCAATCAGCCCCAGCATTTT. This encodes CASSLTSGQLSNQPQHF.